The T cell receptor beta chain under discussion was sequenced for a study of blood T cell repertoires in COVID-19. On the study more broadly: Sites in the United States, Italy and Spain provided acute and convalescent COVID-19 samples.

The V gene's germline CDR1 is SQVTM and CDR2 ANQGSEA. The CDR3 sequence is 12 residues long. Trimming left V 2 bases short and J 6 bases short, with 8 bases between. The method was immunoSEQ multiplex PCR; TCRdb's version includes in-frame clones alone and lacks a portion of them. The sample yields more than 250,000 clones, 70% to 90% seen once. The sample comprised PBMCs or T cells enriched from blood (not recorded which). This TCR was sampled from a woman in her thirties or forties with acute COVID-19. The chain uses TRBV29-1 and TRBJ2-1, with D tentatively TRBD2 (5 bases). CDR3 sequence: CSVESSSNEQFF. CDR3 sequence (DNA): TGCAGCGTTGAATCTAGCTCCAATGAGCAGTTCTTC.